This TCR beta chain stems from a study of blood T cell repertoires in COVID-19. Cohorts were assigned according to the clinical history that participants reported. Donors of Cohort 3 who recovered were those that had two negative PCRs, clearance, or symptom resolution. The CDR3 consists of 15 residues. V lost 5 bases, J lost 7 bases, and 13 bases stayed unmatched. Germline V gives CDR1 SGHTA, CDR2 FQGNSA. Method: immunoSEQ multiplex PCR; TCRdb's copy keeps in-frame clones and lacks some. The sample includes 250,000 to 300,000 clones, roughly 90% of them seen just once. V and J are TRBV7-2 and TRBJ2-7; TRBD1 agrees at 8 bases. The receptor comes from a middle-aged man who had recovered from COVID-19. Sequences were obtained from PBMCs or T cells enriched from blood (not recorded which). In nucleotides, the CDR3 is TGTGCCAGCAGCCCCGGGACAGGATTCCCCGGGGAGCAGTACTTC. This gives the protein CASSPGTGFPGEQYF.